This T cell receptor (beta chain) was sequenced during a study of cytomegalovirus exposure and HLA in healthy donors (dated by TCRdb to about 2017). General notes on the study: An earlier analysis of 587 of the donors reported about 300 Gb of sequence data and 117 million unique TCR beta sequences obtained from about 179 million T cells. An early release that covered fewer than 800 HLA-typed donors contained approximately 300 gigabases of sequencing data and tens of millions of unique TCR sequences. Of the 398 genotyped donors, over 65% fell in the genetic ancestry cluster associated with self-reported Caucasian donors. The aim of the study was to test whether cataloging public T cell receptors could identify signatures of past pathogen exposure. The study used immunosequencing to profile the T cell repertoires of approximately 650 subjects and linked those repertoires to cytomegalovirus serostatus. Besides the first cohort of under 700 subjects, a separate validation cohort made up of over a hundred different subjects was used. High-throughput TCR immunosequencing, statistical association of individual TCRs with disease status, and machine learning were combined to predict cytomegalovirus infection status. A later analysis re-examined previously published TCR beta repertoires from around 670 donors and added high-resolution HLA genotyping to investigate patterns of TCR occurrence. In the later analysis, no new phenotypic data were used to find candidate immune exposures; instead, reliance was placed on TCR beta sequences and their occurrence across donors. To decide whether each TCR beta V gene segment behaved as functional or pseudogenic, an earlier analysis of some 570 of the donors relied on high-throughput TCR beta sequencing. Donor age, sex, ethnicity and CMV serostatus were compiled together with the repertoire data. In a later genetic analysis, genome-wide SNP genotypes for about three fifths of the roughly 670 donors were used, and that subset was treated as a discovery cohort. Every repertoire in the discovery cohort had been generated on one and the same sequencing platform. HLA typing covered class I and class II loci at four-digit resolution. Typing coverage differed by locus: A, B, C, DRB1 and DQB1 were typed in roughly 629-640 donors, DQA1 in 522, DPA1 in 600 to 610, and DPB1 in 400 to 480. Because of strong linkage in the cohort, a few DR-DQ haplotypes were treated as single units for association and clustering. Across 300 to 400 genotyped donors of the cohort, an average of approximately 240,000 unique TCR beta nucleotide sequences per donor were sequenced, and 15% to 20% of those sequences were non-productive.

For this clone: Its antigen remains undetermined. Base quality data are lacking; no much larger clone is found one base away.

Library construction relied on the immunoSEQ multiplex PCR assay. For the multiplex PCR, a mixture combining 60 forward primers for TCR Vbeta segments and 13 reverse primers for TCR Jbeta segments was used. Amplification of the CDR3 region of rearranged TCR beta genes was performed with a multiplex PCR assay on genomic DNA. The Illumina HiSeq System was used to sequence the amplified TCR beta libraries as 87-base-pair reads. The authors processed their data as follows. A later analysis tallied roughly 76 million unique TCR beta chains across the 640 or so repertoires, and about 12 million of those chains were shared by two or more donors. Raw reads were error-corrected and collapsed into unique sequences with a nearest-neighbor algorithm that merged closely related sequences to remove PCR and sequencing errors. To assign V, D and J gene segments, CDR3 sequences were aligned to IMGT reference sequences. Each retained sequence needed at least a six-nucleotide match to both a V gene segment and a J gene segment. Rearrangements were called productive when the CDR3 lacked stop codons and stayed in frame with V and J; all others were non-productive. Following IMGT convention, CDR3 was defined as the stretch from the second conserved V-encoded cysteine up to the conserved J-encoded phenylalanine. The earlier analysis of 587 of the donors excluded sequences that lacked an unambiguous match to a single V gene segment. In an earlier analysis of several hundred of the donors, V segments were called functional above 56.7% productive rearrangements and were called segregating when the between-donor standard deviation exceeded 5%. To diagnose cytomegalovirus status from the catalog of TCR beta chain sequences, a statistical classification framework was built. In a later analysis, TCR nucleotide sequences were compared against IMGT/GENE-DB human TR gene sequences so that V and J genes could be assigned. In a later analysis, CDR3 sequences and most-parsimonious VDJ recombination scenarios were assigned using the TCRdist pipeline. In a later analysis, each TCR beta chain was defined by its CDR3 amino acid sequence together with its V-gene family, and reads lacking a unique V-gene family were excluded. In a later analysis, 450 to 600 highly shared, low-generation-probability nucleotide sequences were removed to address suspected cross-contamination and a sequencing artifact. A later analysis calculated a clonal expansion index for each public chain from normalized within-repertoire ranks of inferred template counts. Generation probabilities in a later analysis came from a VDJ recombination model fitted to out-of-frame rearrangements, and those results were checked against IGoR. Hypergeometric tests were used in a later analysis to score TCR-TCR, TCR-HLA and TCR-CMV co-occurrence, with a repertoire-size bias correction applied to the TCR pairs. A later analysis estimated false discovery rates by permuting HLA or CMV assignments 20 times. In a later analysis, co-occurring TCRs were grouped using DBSCAN, and TCRdist sequence similarity was added for clustering within HLA-allele-positive subsets. Repertoires with fewer than 30,000 or more than 120,000 public chains, plus five repertoires with anomalous nucleotide sharing, were excluded from co-occurrence clustering. The table comes from immuneACCESS by way of TCRdb, which keeps in-frame sequences with V and J called. Part of the clones is missing from these tables; in studies checked, under half for an unresolved V gene and the rest for unknown reasons. The V and J calls and clone size are taken from that table; D and trimming were inferred from the DNA. The sample records 150,000 to 200,000 clones, about 80% of which are singletons. Of the sample, under 2.5% falls within the top ten clones.

CDR1 and CDR2, looked up from the germline V gene, are MDHEN and SYDVKM. From the cysteine up to the phenylalanine, the CDR3 has a length of 17 residues. Here the CDR3 DNA is all that survives: 51 bases in frame from base 1. V loses 5 bases of germline sequence and J loses 5 bases, and the interval between the two ends is 24 bases. Results the study describes overall, beyond this receptor: In a later analysis, HLA-associated TCR beta chains showed more clonal expansion and lower generation probabilities than non-associated chains that were equally common. Broadly in line with IMGT annotations, most TCR beta V segments showed up in productive rearrangements about 87% or about 30% of the time in an earlier analysis of some 590 of the donors. Compared with the roughly 700-donor mean, donors in an Asian-associated ancestry cluster had fewer N-insertions in productive TCRs, according to a later genetic analysis. A few of the identified cytomegalovirus-associated TCR beta chains were confirmed in vitro to be specific for cytomegalovirus antigens. In a later analysis, over 15,000 TCR beta sequences were associated with specific HLA alleles at a false discovery rate of 0.05. When HLA alleles, especially DR and DQ, strongly co-occurred, TCR associations were difficult to assign to individual alleles. In a later genetic analysis, a missense DCLRE1C variant was associated with V-gene and J-gene trimming of TCR beta chains, and the association was replicated in an independent cohort. In the study, 150 to 200 TCR beta chains were listed as associated with cytomegalovirus. The presence/absence analyses assumed that sequencing depth was roughly uniform across donors, and that assumption may not be true. A cluster of highly shared sequence variants was judged likely to represent a technical artifact of the sequencing pipeline. According to a later analysis, parvovirus B19, influenza, CMV and Epstein-Barr virus appeared linked to several top co-occurrence clusters. Cytomegalovirus status was reported to be diagnosed by the classifier with high specificity and sensitivity in both the original and validation cohorts. In a later analysis, most CMV-associated TCR beta chains were found to appear HLA-restricted, with HLA associations seemingly driven largely by CMV exposure. Because some donors lacked HLA typing at each locus, the association tests relied only on the typed subset. In a later analysis, TCR association rates were found to vary across HLA loci, with the most associated TCRs seen for DRB1 alleles and the fewest for HLA-C alleles. The cohort was sequenced for TCR beta chains only, and without alpha or paired-chain data the features that could be detected were limited. For the cohort, immune exposure information was limited to CMV serostatus. The 87-base-pair reads could not distinguish some IMGT-functional V segments, including TRBV6-2 and TRBV6-3, so those segments were excluded. It was suggested by the authors that the approach could potentially be generalized to other disease states and immunological phenotypes. A further reported finding was that TCR beta sequences accurately predicted the HLA-A and HLA-B alleles for most subjects in the first cohort. Linkage disequilibrium might explain the correlated functional status among segregating V segments, but an unknown experimental factor could not be excluded. Some 16 rarely observed V segments, including chromosome 9 orphons, were excluded from the earlier analysis of about 500 of the donors because counts were too low. Across donors, most TCR sequences were observed very rarely, whereas some public TCRs were present in many individuals.

The cohort comprised around 690 healthy bone marrow donors. At the time of sampling, every cohort member was nominally healthy, though immune exposures that went unrecorded were likely present. The donor tested CMV seropositive and was one of the 289 seropositive cohort members. A peripheral blood sample was collected from each donor, and TCR beta sequencing was performed on peripheral blood mononuclear cells. The Qiagen DNeasy Blood Extraction Kit was used to extract genomic DNA from the blood cell samples. This TCR derives from a man over 45 in good health and CMV-seropositive. The rearrangement combines TRBV28 with TRBJ1-2, with no D gene named confidently. The sample taken for sequencing was PBMCs. The CDR3 corresponds to CASSDGRDRRTEYGYTF. The nucleotides read TGTGCCAGCAGTGACGGACGGGATCGACGGACTGAGTATGGCTACACCTTC.